This note documents a single T cell receptor (beta chain) sequence. Antigen: not known. This specimen comes from a study of cytomegalovirus exposure and HLA in healthy donors. Overall study: An analysis done earlier identified more than 90 million unique TCR beta sequences from approximately 170 million T cells.

This PCR relied on a set of 60 Vbeta primers and 13 Jbeta primers. Clones were sequenced by immunoSEQ multiplex PCR, and TCRdb holds only the in-frame ones, with some missing. This sample has about 93,000 clones, with around three quarters found just once. V gave up 5 bases and J gave up 0 bases, with 29 bases separating them. Germline CDR1 reads SGHVS; CDR2 reads FNYEAQ. This CDR3 comprises 21 residues. Findings and limits, study-wide: It was in a later analysis that TCR association rates were seen to vary by HLA locus, highest for DRB1 and lowest for HLA-C. TCR beta chains numbering under 200 were designated cytomegalovirus-associated.

The receptor comes from a man aged 25 to 45 in good health and CMV-seronegative. Sequences were obtained from PBMCs. This chain uses TRBV7-6 with TRBJ1-3; perhaps TRBD1 as D (6 bases). CDR3 region: CASSTRTPDSRIIPSGNTIYF. As DNA, the CDR3 is TGTGCCAGCAGCACTAGGACCCCGGACAGTCGAATAATCCCCTCTGGAAACACCATATATTTT.